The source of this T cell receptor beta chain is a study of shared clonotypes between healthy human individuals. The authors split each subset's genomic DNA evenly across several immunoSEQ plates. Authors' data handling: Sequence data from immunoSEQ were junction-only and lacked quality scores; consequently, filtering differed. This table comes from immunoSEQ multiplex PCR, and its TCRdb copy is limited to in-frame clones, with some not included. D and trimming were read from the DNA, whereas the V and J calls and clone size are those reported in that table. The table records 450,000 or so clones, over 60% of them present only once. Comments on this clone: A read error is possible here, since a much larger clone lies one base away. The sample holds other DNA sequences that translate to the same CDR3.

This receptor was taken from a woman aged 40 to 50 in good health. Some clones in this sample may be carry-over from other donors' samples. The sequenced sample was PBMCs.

CDR3 amino acids: CASSFLSNSYEQYF. The CDR3 coding sequence is TGTGCCAGCAGCTTCCTATCAAACTCCTACGAGCAGTACTTT. The V call is TRBV7-2, the J call TRBJ2-7; D remains unclear. CDR1 is SGHTA and CDR2 is FQGNSA in the germline V gene. CDR3 size: 14 residues.